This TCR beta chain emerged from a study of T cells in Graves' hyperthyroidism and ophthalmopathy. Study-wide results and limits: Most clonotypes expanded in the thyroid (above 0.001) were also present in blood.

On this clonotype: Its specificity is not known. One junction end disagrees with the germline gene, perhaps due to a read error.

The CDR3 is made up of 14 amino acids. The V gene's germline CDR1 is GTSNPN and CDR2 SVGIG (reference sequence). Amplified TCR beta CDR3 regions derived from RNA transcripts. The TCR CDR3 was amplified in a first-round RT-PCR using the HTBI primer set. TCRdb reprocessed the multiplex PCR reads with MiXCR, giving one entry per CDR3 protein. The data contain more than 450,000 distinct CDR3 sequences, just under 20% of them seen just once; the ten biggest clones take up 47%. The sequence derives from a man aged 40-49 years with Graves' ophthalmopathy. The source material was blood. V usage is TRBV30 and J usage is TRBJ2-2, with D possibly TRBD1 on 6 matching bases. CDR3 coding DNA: TGTACCTGGAGTATCATACAGGGACCCGGGGAGCTGTTTTTT. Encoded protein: CTWSIIQGPGELFF.